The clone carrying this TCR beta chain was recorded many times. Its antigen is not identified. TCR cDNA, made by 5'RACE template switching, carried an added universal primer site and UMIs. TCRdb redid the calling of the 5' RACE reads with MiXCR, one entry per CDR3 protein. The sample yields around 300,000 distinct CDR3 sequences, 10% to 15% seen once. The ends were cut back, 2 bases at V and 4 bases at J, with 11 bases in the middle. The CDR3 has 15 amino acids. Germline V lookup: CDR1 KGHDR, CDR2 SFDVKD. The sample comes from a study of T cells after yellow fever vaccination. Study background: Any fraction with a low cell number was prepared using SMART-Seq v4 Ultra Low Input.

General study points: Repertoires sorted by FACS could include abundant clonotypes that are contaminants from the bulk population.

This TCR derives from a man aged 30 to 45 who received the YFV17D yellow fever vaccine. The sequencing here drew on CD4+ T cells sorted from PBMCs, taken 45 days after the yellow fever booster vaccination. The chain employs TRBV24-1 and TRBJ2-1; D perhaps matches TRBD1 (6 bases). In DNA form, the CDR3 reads TGTGCCACCAGTGATTCCGGGACACGGTACAATGAGCAGTTCTTC. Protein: CATSDSGTRYNEQFF.